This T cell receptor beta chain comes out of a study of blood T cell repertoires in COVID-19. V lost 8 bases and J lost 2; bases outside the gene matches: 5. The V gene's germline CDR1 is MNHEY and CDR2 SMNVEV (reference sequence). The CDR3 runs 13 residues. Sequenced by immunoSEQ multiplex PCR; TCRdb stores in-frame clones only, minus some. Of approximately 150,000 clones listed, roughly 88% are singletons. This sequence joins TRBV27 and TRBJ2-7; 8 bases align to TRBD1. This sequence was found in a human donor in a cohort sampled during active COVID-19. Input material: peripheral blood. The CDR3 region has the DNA TGTGCCAGCTCACAACAGGGGGCCTACGAGCAGTACTTC. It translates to CASSQQGAYEQYF.